A selection of T cell receptor beta chains follows, all from one sample in a study of T cells in Graves' hyperthyroidism and ophthalmopathy. MiXCR, applied by TCRdb to the multiplex PCR reads, yields one record per CDR3 protein. There are 220,000 or so distinct CDR3 sequences in the sample; 15% to 20% occur only once, and around 28% lies in the top ten. What was sequenced was blood. The source is a woman aged 18-35 years with Graves' ophthalmopathy. The CDR3 runs from the conserved cysteine through the conserved F or W. The D gene is left open where the match is weak. A clone size is listed for some rows: how often the clone was seen (once, few, many), or a class if it is expanded.

D: .; V: TRBV3-1; J: TRBJ2-2; size: many; length: 13; DNA: TGTGCCAGCAGCCGCATGAACACCGGGGAGCTGTTTTTT; CDR3: CASSRMNTGELFF
D: .; V: TRBV7-2; J: TRBJ1-4; size: many; length: 14; DNA: TGTGCCAGCAGCCGCGGGCCAGACGGGGGAAAACTGTTTTTT; CDR3: CASSRGPDGGKLFF
D: .; V: TRBV19; J: TRBJ1-1; size: many; length: 12; DNA: TGTGCCAGTAGCCCACGGGGGCCTGAAGCTTTCTTT; CDR3: CASSPRGPEAFF
D: TRBD1; V: TRBV19; J: TRBJ1-5; size: many; length: 17; DNA: TGTGCCAGTAGTATAGCGTGGAGGCAGGGGGCAAATCAGCCCCAGCATTTT; CDR3: CASSIAWRQGANQPQHF
D: TRBD2; V: TRBV19; J: TRBJ2-1; size: many; length: 14; DNA: TGTGCCAGTAGTATGGGTAGCGGGGGCAATGAGCAGTTCTTC; CDR3: CASSMGSGGNEQFF
D: .; V: TRBV7-9; J: TRBJ1-1; size: many; length: 15; DNA: TGTGCCAGCAGCACCACTGAAGGTTGGGACACTGAAGCTTTCTTT; CDR3: CASSTTEGWDTEAFF
D: .; V: TRBV19; J: TRBJ2-5; size: many; length: 13; DNA: TGTGCCAGTAGTTTTGGGAGTCCTGGGACCCAGTACTTC; CDR3: CASSFGSPGTQYF
D: .; V: TRBV25-1; J: TRBJ1-1; size: many; length: 15; DNA: TGTGCCAGCAGTGAACCCCGTGGGGCAAACACTGAAGCTTTCTTT; CDR3: CASSEPRGANTEAFF
D: TRBD1; V: TRBV12-3/TRBV12-4; J: TRBJ2-7; size: many; length: 13; DNA: TGTGCCAGCAGGAACAGGGGCTCCTACGAGCAGTACTTC; CDR3: CASRNRGSYEQYF
D: TRBD2; V: TRBV7-8; J: TRBJ2-1; size: few; length: 14; DNA: TGTGCCAGCAGCTTAGATCTAGCGGGTAATGAGCAGTTCTTC; CDR3: CASSLDLAGNEQFF
D: .; V: TRBV13; J: TRBJ1-2; size: .; length: 15; DNA: TGTGCCAGCAGCTTAGGGGACGACAGTCACTATGGCTACACCTTC; CDR3: CASSLGDDSHYGYTF
D: .; V: TRBV20-1; J: TRBJ2-3; size: many; length: 11; DNA: TGCAGTGCTATTTTCACAGATACGCAGTATTTT; CDR3: CSAIFTDTQYF
D: .; V: TRBV20-1; J: TRBJ1-1; size: many; length: 11; DNA: TGCAGTGCTAGACAGTACACTGAAGCTTTCTTT; CDR3: CSARQYTEAFF
D: .; V: TRBV18; J: TRBJ2-1; size: many; length: 13; DNA: TGTGCCAGCTCACCACCGGGGAACAATGAGCAGTTCTTC; CDR3: CASSPPGNNEQFF
D: TRBD1; V: TRBV10-3; J: TRBJ2-5; size: many; length: 15; DNA: TGTGCCATCCATGACCCGGACAGGGGGAGAGAGACCCAGTACTTC; CDR3: CAIHDPDRGRETQYF
D: .; V: TRBV5-1; J: TRBJ2-2; size: .; length: 13; DNA: TGCGCCAGCAGCCCTGGGAACACCGGGGAGCTGTTTTTT; CDR3: CASSPGNTGELFF
D: .; V: TRBV28; J: TRBJ2-3; size: many; length: 13; DNA: TGTGCCAGCAGCCCCCGGCGTACAGATACGCAGTATTTT; CDR3: CASSPRRTDTQYF
D: .; V: TRBV28; J: TRBJ2-6; size: many; length: 18; DNA: TGTGCCAGCAGTGCAGCCGGACAGCTTAGCTCTGGGGCCAACGTCCTGACTTTC; CDR3: CASSAAGQLSSGANVLTF
D: TRBD1; V: TRBV3-1; J: TRBJ1-2; size: many; length: 16; DNA: TGTGCCAGCAGCCCCTCCGGGGACAGGGCTAACTATGGCTACACCTTC; CDR3: CASSPSGDRANYGYTF
D: TRBD2; V: TRBV7-9; J: TRBJ2-1; size: .; length: 14; DNA: TGTGCCAGCAGCGGGACTAGCGGGTGGAATGAGCAGTTCTTC; CDR3: CASSGTSGWNEQFF
D: TRBD2; V: TRBV28; J: TRBJ2-7; size: .; length: 17; DNA: TGTGCCAGCAGTCCCACCGTAAGCGAGCGGGAGTACGACGAGCAGTACTTC; CDR3: CASSPTVSEREYDEQYF
D: TRBD2; V: TRBV12-3/TRBV12-4; J: TRBJ2-7; size: many; length: 16; DNA: TGTGCCAGCAGTCCAACACTAGCGGAGGACCCCTACGAGCAGTACTTC; CDR3: CASSPTLAEDPYEQYF
D: .; V: TRBV20-1; J: TRBJ1-1; size: many; length: 11; DNA: TGCAGTGCCCCGCTGAGGACTGAAGCTTTCTTT; CDR3: CSAPLRTEAFF
D: .; V: TRBV7-2; J: TRBJ2-1; size: many; length: 14; DNA: TGTGCCAGCAGCTTTGGACTCAGCTACAATGAGCAGTTCTTC; CDR3: CASSFGLSYNEQFF
D: .; V: TRBV5-5; J: TRBJ1-5; size: many; length: 16; DNA: TGTGCCAGCAGCCCGGAAGCCCTTGCAGCACGGCGGCCCCAGCATTTT; CDR3: CASSPEALAARRPQHF
D: TRBD1; V: TRBV6-1; J: TRBJ1-2; size: many; length: 18; DNA: TGTGCCAGCAGTGAAGCCCCACGCCCGGGACAGGGGACTTATGGCTACACCTTC; CDR3: CASSEAPRPGQGTYGYTF
D: .; V: TRBV28; J: TRBJ2-1; size: many; length: 16; DNA: TGTGCCAGCAGAACCGGCGCGGCGAGCTCCTACAATGAGCAGTTCTTC; CDR3: CASRTGAASSYNEQFF
D: .; V: TRBV4-2; J: TRBJ1-5; size: many; length: 15; DNA: TGTGCCAGCAGCCAAGGGGCCATGGGCAATCAGCCCCAGCATTTT; CDR3: CASSQGAMGNQPQHF
D: .; V: TRBV28; J: TRBJ2-1; size: many; length: 12; DNA: TGTGCCATTAAAAACAGGGCCGATGAGCAGTTCTTC; CDR3: CAIKNRADEQFF
D: .; V: TRBV19; J: TRBJ1-1; size: many; length: 13; DNA: TGTGCCAGTAGTCTCCAGGGGCGCACTAAAGCTTTCTTT; CDR3: CASSLQGRTKAFF
D: .; V: TRBV3-1; J: TRBJ1-1; size: many; length: 13; DNA: TGTGCCAGCAGCCAATGGGGGAACACTGAAGCTTTCTTT; CDR3: CASSQWGNTEAFF
D: .; V: TRBV20-1; J: TRBJ2-3; size: few; length: 12; DNA: TGCAGTGCTAGAGTCTCAGCCGATACGCAGTATTTT; CDR3: CSARVSADTQYF
D: TRBD1; V: TRBV5-6; J: TRBJ1-5; size: few; length: 15; DNA: TGTGCCAGCAGCTCCCGGGACAGAGTTTATCAGCCCCAGCATTTT; CDR3: CASSSRDRVYQPQHF
D: .; V: TRBV19; J: TRBJ2-3; size: many; length: 14; DNA: TGTGCCAGTAGCCGGACTAAAAGCACAGATACGCAGTATTTT; CDR3: CASSRTKSTDTQYF
D: TRBD2; V: TRBV9; J: TRBJ2-1; size: few; length: 16; DNA: TGTGCCAGCAGCGCCCTTAGCGGGAGGGGGGACAATGAGCAGTTCTTC; CDR3: CASSALSGRGDNEQFF
D: .; V: TRBV2; J: TRBJ1-2; size: many; length: 14; DNA: TGTGCCAGCAGGGACACCGGACGGTTCTATGGCTACACCTTC; CDR3: CASRDTGRFYGYTF
D: .; V: TRBV24-1; J: TRBJ1-1; size: many; length: 15; DNA: TGTGCCACCAGTGAAACAGGGAACATGAACACTGAAGCTTTCTTT; CDR3: CATSETGNMNTEAFF
D: .; V: TRBV9; J: TRBJ2-1; size: many; length: 14; DNA: TGTGCCAGCAGCGTAGAGTCAGCGTACAATGAGCAGTTCTTC; CDR3: CASSVESAYNEQFF
D: .; V: TRBV6-1; J: TRBJ2-3; size: many; length: 16; DNA: TGTGCCAGCAGTTCCGGACTTCCATATAGCACAGATACGCAGTATTTT; CDR3: CASSSGLPYSTDTQYF
D: TRBD1; V: TRBV12-3/TRBV12-4; J: TRBJ1-1; size: .; length: 14; DNA: TGTGCCAGCAGTGCCGTCGGACAGGGCGTTGAAGCTTTCTTT; CDR3: CASSAVGQGVEAFF
D: .; V: TRBV28; J: TRBJ2-2; size: many; length: 18; DNA: TGTGCCAGCAGTTTGATGGGCAATAACGGGGCGAGTACCGGGGAGCTGTTTTTT; CDR3: CASSLMGNNGASTGELFF
D: .; V: TRBV4-1; J: TRBJ1-1; size: many; length: 15; DNA: TGCGCCAGCAGCCAACCGATCCTCAGGGAGACTAAAGCTTTCTTT; CDR3: CASSQPILRETKAFF
D: TRBD2; V: TRBV7-3; J: TRBJ2-1; size: few; length: 14; DNA: TGTGCCAGCAGCGCGGGGGGAGCCTACAATGAGCAGTTCTTC; CDR3: CASSAGGAYNEQFF
D: .; V: TRBV5-1; J: TRBJ2-5; size: many; length: 13; DNA: TGCGCCAGCAGCTCGGACCCGAGGGAGACCCAGTACTTC; CDR3: CASSSDPRETQYF
D: .; V: TRBV7-2; J: TRBJ2-1; size: many; length: 14; DNA: TGTGCCAGCAGCTTACAGGGTGAGGCGAATGAGCAGTTCTTC; CDR3: CASSLQGEANEQFF
D: TRBD2; V: TRBV20-1; J: TRBJ2-3; size: many; length: 14; DNA: TGCAGTGCTAGGCGCCGCGGGGGGGCAGATACGCAGTATTTT; CDR3: CSARRRGGADTQYF
D: TRBD2; V: TRBV10-1; J: TRBJ2-7; size: many; length: 15; DNA: TGCGCCAGCAGTGAGTCAGGACTAGCGGGAGGGACGCAGTACTTC; CDR3: CASSESGLAGGTQYF
D: TRBD2; V: TRBV4-1; J: TRBJ2-7; size: .; length: 14; DNA: TGCGCCAGCAGCCCAGGACTAGTGAGCAACGAGCAGTACTTC; CDR3: CASSPGLVSNEQYF
D: .; V: TRBV13; J: TRBJ2-5; size: many; length: 14; DNA: TGTGCCAGCAGCTTAGGCTGGGGGAATGAGACCCAGTACTTC; CDR3: CASSLGWGNETQYF
D: TRBD1; V: TRBV6-2/TRBV6-3; J: TRBJ1-5; size: many; length: 15; DNA: TGTGCCAGCAAAATGGACAGGGGAAACAATCAGCCCCAGCATTTT; CDR3: CASKMDRGNNQPQHF
D: TRBD2; V: TRBV3-1; J: TRBJ2-1; size: .; length: 16; DNA: TGTGCCAGCAGCCAAGGATCTAGCGGGGGGGCCTATGAGCAGTTCTTC; CDR3: CASSQGSSGGAYEQFF
D: .; V: TRBV20-1; J: TRBJ2-7; size: few; length: 13; DNA: TGCAATGCTAGATCTTCCGACGCCTACGAGCAGTACTTC; CDR3: CNARSSDAYEQYF
D: .; V: TRBV5-1; J: TRBJ2-7; size: many; length: 14; DNA: TGCGCCAGCAGGGCGGACATGACTACCTACGAGCAGTACTTC; CDR3: CASRADMTTYEQYF
D: .; V: TRBV6-2/TRBV6-3; J: TRBJ1-2; size: .; length: 16; DNA: TGTGCCAGCAGGAGGCTAGTGGAGGGCCTGCTCGATGGCTACACCTTC; CDR3: CASRRLVEGLLDGYTF
D: TRBD2; V: TRBV27; J: TRBJ2-5; size: large; length: 13; DNA: TGTGCCAGCAGCCCTTCTAGCGGGAGGGGGGAGTACTTC; CDR3: CASSPSSGRGEYF
D: TRBD1; V: TRBV6-2/TRBV6-3; J: TRBJ1-5; size: many; length: 16; DNA: TGTGCCAGCAAGACAGGGGGTTTGGGTGGCAATCAGCCCCAGCATTTT; CDR3: CASKTGGLGGNQPQHF
D: .; V: TRBV19; J: TRBJ2-7; size: few; length: 14; DNA: TGTGCCAGTAGTCCTCGGGCAGGGAAAGACGAGCAGTACTTC; CDR3: CASSPRAGKDEQYF
D: .; V: TRBV19; J: TRBJ1-1; size: many; length: 13; DNA: TGTGCCAGTAGTACCTATGGGGGCACTGAAGCTTTCTTT; CDR3: CASSTYGGTEAFF
D: .; V: TRBV2; J: TRBJ2-5; size: many; length: 12; DNA: TGTGCCACCAAAAGATCGGGTGGGACCCAGTACTTC; CDR3: CATKRSGGTQYF
D: .; V: TRBV20-1; J: TRBJ2-2; size: .; length: 13; DNA: TGCAGTGCTATCCGGACGAACACCGGGGAGCTGTTTTTT; CDR3: CSAIRTNTGELFF